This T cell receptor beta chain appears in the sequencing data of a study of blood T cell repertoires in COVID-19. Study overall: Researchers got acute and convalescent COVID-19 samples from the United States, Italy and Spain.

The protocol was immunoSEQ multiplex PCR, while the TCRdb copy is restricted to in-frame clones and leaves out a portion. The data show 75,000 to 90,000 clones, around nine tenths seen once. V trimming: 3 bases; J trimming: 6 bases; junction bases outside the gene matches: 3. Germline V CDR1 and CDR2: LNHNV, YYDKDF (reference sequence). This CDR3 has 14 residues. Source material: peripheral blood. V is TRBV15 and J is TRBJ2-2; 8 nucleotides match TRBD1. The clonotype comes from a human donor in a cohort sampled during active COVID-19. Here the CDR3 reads CATSSRQGSGELFF. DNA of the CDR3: TGTGCCACCAGCAGCAGACAGGGGTCCGGGGAGCTGTTTTTT.